This T cell receptor beta chain originates from a study of blood T cell repertoires in COVID-19. Enrollees, about 18 to 89 years old, lived in 24 US areas. Which cohort a participant joined came from the clinical history participants gave. Data came from immunoSEQ multiplex PCR; TCRdb stores just in-frame clones and leaves some out. The sample comprises 200,000 or so clones, around 87% of which are singletons, and 7.2% rests with the top ten. The source of this sequence is a man aged 25 to 45 in a cohort exposed to, infected with or recovered from COVID-19 (not recorded which). The source material was PBMCs or T cells enriched from blood (not recorded which).

The CDR3 DNA sequence: TGTGCCAGCAGTTTACAGGGAAACTATGGCTACACCTTC. Translated, it gives CASSLQGNYGYTF. The chain recombines TRBV12-3 or TRBV12-4 with TRBJ1-2, with D possibly TRBD1 on 5 matching bases. This CDR3 is 13 amino acids long. Trimming shortened V by 2 bases and J by 2 bases, and 6 bases separated the two germline ends.